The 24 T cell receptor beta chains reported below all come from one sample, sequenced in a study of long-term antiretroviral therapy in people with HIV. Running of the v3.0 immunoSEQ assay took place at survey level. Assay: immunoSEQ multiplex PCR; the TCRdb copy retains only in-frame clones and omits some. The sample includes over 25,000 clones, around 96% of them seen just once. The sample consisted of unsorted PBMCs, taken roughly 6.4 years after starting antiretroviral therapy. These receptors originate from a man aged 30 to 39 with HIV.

CDR3 loop: CATEDGRSEEADTQYF. CDR3 nucleotides: TGTGCCACCGAGGATGGAAGGTCCGAGGAGGCAGATACGCAGTATTTT. The chain links TRBV19 to TRBJ2-3; TRBD2 might be the D (5 bases). V shed 10 bases and J shed 4 bases, with 24 bases lying between them. This CDR3 spans 16 amino acids. Per the germline V gene, CDR1 is LNHDA and CDR2 is SQIVND (reference sequence).

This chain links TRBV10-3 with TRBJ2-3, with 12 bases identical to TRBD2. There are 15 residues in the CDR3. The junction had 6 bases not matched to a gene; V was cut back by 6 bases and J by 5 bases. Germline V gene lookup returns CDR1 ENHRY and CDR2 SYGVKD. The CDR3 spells CAIRTSGRSGDTQYF. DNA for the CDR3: TGTGCCATCAGAACTAGCGGGAGGTCCGGAGATACGCAGTATTTT.

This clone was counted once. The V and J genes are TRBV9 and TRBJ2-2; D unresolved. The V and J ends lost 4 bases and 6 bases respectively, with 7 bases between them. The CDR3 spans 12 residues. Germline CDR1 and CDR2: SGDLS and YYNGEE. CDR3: CASSPLAGELFF. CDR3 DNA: TGTGCCAGCAGCCCCCTCGCCGGGGAGCTGTTTTTT.

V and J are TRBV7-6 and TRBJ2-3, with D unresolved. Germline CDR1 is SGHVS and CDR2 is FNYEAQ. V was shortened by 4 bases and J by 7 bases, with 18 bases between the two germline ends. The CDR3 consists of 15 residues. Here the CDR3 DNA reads TGTGCCAGCAGCTCGCCAGTAGACCAGAATTATACGCAGTATTTT. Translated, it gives CASSSPVDQNYTQYF. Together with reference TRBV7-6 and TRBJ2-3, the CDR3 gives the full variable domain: GAGVSQSPRYKVTKRGQDVALRCDPISGHVSLYWYRQALGQGPEFLTYFNYEAQQDKSGLPNDRFSAERPEGSISTLTIQRTEQRDSAMYRCASSSPVDQNYTQYFGPGTRLTVL.

CDR3 region: CASSPPFGQSGGYGYTF. Written as DNA, the CDR3 is TGTGCCAGCAGCCCCCCCTTCGGGCAGTCCGGGGGTTATGGCTACACCTTC. The chain recombines TRBV11-1 with TRBJ1-2, with a possible D match to TRBD1 (5 bases). This CDR3 is built from 17 residues. V lost 5 bases and J lost 5, with 24 bases in between. Germline CDR1 SGHAT, CDR2 FQDESV (reference sequence).

The CDR3 bases are TGTGCCAGCAGGGGCCCGCAAGAGAACACTGAAGCTTTCTTT. This codes for CASRGPQENTEAFF. The chain has TRBV19 and TRBJ1-1; D possibly corresponds to TRBD1 (6 bases). The CDR3 runs to 14 residues. Germline V gene data show CDR1 as LNHDA and CDR2 as SQIVND (reference sequence). V shed 9 bases and J shed 1 base, with 15 bases lying between them.

CDR3 nucleotide sequence: TGTGCCAGTAGTATAGAGGCGGGGCAGCCTAACTATGGCTACACCTTC. Translated, it gives CASSIEAGQPNYGYTF. The V gene is TRBV19, the J gene TRBJ1-2; possibly TRBD1 for D (5 bases). Trimming stripped 0 bases from V and 0 bases from J, with 11 bases between. The germline V gene has CDR1 LNHDA and CDR2 SQIVND (reference sequence). There are 16 residues in the CDR3.

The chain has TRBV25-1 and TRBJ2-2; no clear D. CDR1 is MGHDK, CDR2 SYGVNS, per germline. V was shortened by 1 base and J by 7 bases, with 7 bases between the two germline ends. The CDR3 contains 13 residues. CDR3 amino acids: CASSESRYGELFF. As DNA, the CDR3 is TGTGCCAGCAGTGAATCCCGGTACGGGGAGCTGTTTTTT.

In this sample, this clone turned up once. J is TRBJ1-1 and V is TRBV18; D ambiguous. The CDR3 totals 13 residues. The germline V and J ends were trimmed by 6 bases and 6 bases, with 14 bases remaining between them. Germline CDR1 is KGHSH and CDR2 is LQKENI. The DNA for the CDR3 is TGTGCCAGCTCTCGGGTCCCTGGCCCTGAAGCTTTCTTT. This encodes CASSRVPGPEAFF.

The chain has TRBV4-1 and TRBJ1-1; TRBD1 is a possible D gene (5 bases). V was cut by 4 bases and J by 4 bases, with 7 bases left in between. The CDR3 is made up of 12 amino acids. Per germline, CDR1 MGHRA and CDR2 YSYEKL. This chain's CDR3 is CASSLGPTEAFF. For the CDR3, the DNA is TGCGCCAGCAGCCTGGGGCCCACTGAAGCTTTCTTT.

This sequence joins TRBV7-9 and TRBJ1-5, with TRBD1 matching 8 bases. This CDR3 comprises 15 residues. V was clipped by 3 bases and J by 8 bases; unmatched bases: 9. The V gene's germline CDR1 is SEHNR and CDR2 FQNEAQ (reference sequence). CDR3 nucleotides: TGTGCCAGCAGCTTCTGGACAGGGAAGTTTGAGCCCCAGCATTTT. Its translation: CASSFWTGKFEPQHF.

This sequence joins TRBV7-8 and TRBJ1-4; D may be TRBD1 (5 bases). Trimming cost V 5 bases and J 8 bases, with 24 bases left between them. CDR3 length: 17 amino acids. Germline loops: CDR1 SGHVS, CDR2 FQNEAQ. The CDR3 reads CASSPSLEGAGGEKLFF. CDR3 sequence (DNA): TGTGCCAGCAGCCCCTCCCTCGAGGGCGCGGGGGGGGAAAAACTGTTTTTT.

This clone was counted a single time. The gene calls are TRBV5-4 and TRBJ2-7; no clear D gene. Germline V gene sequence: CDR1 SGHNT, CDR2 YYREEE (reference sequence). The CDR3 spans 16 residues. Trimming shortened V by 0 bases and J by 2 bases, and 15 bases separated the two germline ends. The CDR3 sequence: CASSLGRPASAYEQYF. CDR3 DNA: TGTGCCAGCAGCTTGGGCAGACCTGCCTCGGCCTACGAGCAGTACTTC.

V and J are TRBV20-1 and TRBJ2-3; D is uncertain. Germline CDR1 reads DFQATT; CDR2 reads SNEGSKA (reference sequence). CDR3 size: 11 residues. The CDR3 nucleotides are TGCAGCCTCCGCAGGACAGATACGCAGTATTTT. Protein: CSLRRTDTQYF.

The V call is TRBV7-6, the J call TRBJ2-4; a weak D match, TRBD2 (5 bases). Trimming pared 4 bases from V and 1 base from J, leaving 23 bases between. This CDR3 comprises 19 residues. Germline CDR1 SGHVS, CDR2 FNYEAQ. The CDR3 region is CASSSHPRGPKSAKNIQYF. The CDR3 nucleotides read TGTGCCAGCAGCTCCCACCCTAGAGGGCCTAAAAGTGCCAAAAACATTCAGTACTTC.

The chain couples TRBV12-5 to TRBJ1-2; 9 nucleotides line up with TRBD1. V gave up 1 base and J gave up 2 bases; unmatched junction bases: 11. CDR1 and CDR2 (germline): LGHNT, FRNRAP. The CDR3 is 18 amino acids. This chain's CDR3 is CASGLARDRVWGNYGYTF. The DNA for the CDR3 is TGTGCTAGTGGTTTGGCCAGGGACAGGGTTTGGGGAAACTATGGCTACACCTTC.

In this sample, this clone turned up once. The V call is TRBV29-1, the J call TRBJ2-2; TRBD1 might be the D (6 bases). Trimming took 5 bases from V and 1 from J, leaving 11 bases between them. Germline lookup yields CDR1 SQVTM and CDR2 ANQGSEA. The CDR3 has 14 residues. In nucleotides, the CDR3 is TGCAGCGTTCGAGACAGGCTGAACACCGGGGAGCTGTTTTTT. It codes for CSVRDRLNTGELFF.

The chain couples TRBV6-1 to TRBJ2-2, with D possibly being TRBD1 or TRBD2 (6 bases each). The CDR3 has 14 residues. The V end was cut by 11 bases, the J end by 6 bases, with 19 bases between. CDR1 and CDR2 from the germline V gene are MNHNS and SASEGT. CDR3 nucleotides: TGTGCCGTTGGGGTGGGGGGCGACCCCGGGGAGCTGTTTTTT. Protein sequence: CAVGVGGDPGELFF.

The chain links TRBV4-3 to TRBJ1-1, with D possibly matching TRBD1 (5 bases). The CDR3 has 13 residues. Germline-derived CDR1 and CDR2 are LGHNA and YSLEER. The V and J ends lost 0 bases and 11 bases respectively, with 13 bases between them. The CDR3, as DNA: TGCGCCAGCAGCCAAGACTTGCCAGGGACCGCTTTCTTT. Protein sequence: CASSQDLPGTAFF.

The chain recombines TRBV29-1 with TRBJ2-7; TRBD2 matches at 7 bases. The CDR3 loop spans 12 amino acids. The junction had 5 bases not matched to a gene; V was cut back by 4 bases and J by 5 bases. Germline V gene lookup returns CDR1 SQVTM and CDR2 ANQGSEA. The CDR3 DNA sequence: TGCAGCGTTGTGCGGGAGCAGGACGAGCAGTACTTC. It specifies CSVVREQDEQYF.

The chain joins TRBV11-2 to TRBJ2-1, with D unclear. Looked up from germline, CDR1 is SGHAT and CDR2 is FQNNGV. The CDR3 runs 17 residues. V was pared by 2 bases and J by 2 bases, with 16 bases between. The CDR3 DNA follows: TGTGCCAGCAGCTTAAGCCCTTCCAAGGGAACCTACAATGAGCAGTTCTTC. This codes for CASSLSPSKGTYNEQFF.

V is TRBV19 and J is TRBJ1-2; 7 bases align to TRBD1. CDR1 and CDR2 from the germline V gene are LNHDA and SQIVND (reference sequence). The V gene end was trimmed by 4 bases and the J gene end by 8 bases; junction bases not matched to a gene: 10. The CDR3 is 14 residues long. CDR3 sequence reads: CASSTRDSRSGYTF. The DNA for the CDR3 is TGTGCCAGTAGTACCCGGGACAGTCGGAGCGGCTACACCTTC.

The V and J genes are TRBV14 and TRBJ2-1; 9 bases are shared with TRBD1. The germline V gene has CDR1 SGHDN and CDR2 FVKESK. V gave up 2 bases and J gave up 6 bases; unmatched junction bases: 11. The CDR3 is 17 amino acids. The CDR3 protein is CASSQSPPGQGFNEQFF. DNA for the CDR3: TGTGCCAGCAGCCAATCCCCTCCGGGACAGGGTTTCAATGAGCAGTTCTTC.

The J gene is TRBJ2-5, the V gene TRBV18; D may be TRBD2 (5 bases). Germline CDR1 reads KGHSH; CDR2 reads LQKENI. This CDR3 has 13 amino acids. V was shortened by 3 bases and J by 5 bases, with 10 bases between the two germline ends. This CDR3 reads CASSPRAFETQYF. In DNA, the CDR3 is TGTGCCAGCTCACCGAGGGCGTTTGAGACCCAGTACTTC. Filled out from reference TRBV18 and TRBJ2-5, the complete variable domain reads NAGVMQNPRHLVRRRGQEARLRCSPMKGHSHVYWYRQLPEEGLKFMVYLQKENIIDESGMPKERFSAEFPKEGPSILRIQQVVRGDSAAYFCASSPRAFETQYFGPGTRLLVL.